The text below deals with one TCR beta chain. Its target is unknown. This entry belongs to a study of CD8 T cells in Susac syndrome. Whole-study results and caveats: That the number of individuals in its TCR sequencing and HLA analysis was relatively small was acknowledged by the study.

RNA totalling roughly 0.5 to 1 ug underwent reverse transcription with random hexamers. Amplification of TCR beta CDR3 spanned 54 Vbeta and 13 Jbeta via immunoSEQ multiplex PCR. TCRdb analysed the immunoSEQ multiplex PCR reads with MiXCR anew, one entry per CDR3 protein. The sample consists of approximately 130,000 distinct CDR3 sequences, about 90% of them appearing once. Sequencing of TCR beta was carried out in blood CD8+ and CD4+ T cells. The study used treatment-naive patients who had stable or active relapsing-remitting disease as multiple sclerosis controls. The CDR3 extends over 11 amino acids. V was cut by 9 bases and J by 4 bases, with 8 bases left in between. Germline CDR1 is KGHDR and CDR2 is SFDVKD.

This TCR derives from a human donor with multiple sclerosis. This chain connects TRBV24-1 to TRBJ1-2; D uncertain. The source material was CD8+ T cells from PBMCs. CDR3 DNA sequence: TGTGCCACCTCGGACGGCTATGGCTACACCTTC. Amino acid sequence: CATSDGYGYTF.